This TCR beta chain was sequenced in a study of PD-1 blockade in classical Hodgkin lymphoma. Clones were sequenced by immunoSEQ multiplex PCR, and TCRdb holds only the in-frame ones, with some missing. Of tens of thousands of clones listed, roughly 70% are singletons. Every patient relapsed after autologous stem cell transplantation, and brentuximab vedotin exposure varied. The length of the CDR3 is 13 residues. Germline CDR1 and CDR2: MDHEN and SYDVKM. Trimming stripped 3 bases from V and 3 bases from J, with 6 bases between. This chain joins TRBV28 and TRBJ2-1; D remains ambiguous. The clonotype comes from a human donor with classical Hodgkin lymphoma. The source material was peripheral blood mononuclear cells (PBMCs), sampled before the second cycle of nivolumab. The CDR3 bases are TGTGCCAGCAGTTTCCGGAGCTACAATGAGCAGTTCTTC. Protein: CASSFRSYNEQFF.